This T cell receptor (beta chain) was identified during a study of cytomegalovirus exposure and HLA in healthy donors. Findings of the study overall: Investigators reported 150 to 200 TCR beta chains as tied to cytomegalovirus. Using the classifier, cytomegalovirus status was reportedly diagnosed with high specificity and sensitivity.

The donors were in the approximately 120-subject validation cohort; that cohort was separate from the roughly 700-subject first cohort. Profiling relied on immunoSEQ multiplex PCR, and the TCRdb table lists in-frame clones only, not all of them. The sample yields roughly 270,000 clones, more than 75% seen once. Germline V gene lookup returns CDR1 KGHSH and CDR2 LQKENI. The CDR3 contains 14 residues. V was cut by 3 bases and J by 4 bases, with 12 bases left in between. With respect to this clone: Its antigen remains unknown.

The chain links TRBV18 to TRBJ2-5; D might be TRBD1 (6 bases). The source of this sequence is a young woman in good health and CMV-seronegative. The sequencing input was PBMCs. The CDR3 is CASSPGQPRETQYF. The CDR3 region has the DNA TGTGCCAGCTCACCCGGACAGCCCAGAGAGACCCAGTACTTC.